The T cell receptor (beta chain) described here comes from a study of identical twins. Study-wide findings and caveats: In beta out-of-frame sequences, the excess sharing between twins was weaker. Abundant cord blood beta clonotypes carried fewer insertions; memory repertoires showed none.

Via MiXCR, TCRdb re-called the 5' RACE reads, giving one row per CDR3 protein. The sample includes 300,000 to 400,000 distinct CDR3 sequences, 9% to 15% seen only once; the top ten take approximately 7.9%. This CDR3 region has 13 residues. CDR1 is LNHNV and CDR2 is YYDKDF in the germline V gene (reference sequence). V dropped 3 bases and J dropped 6 bases, with 8 bases sitting between them. At least ten counts were recorded for this clonotype. The antigen remains undetermined. These sequences were also reported in another study, on yellow fever vaccine responses in identical twins.

The sequence was collected from a woman younger than 30 in good health. The sample was CD8+ T cells sorted from blood. The chain links TRBV15 to TRBJ2-2, with D uncertain. CDR3 loop: CATSSESSGELFF. The CDR3 DNA is TGTGCCACCAGCAGCGAGTCTTCCGGGGAGCTGTTTTTT.